These 30 T cell receptor beta chains share one sample of origin, sequenced in a study of T cell changes during pregnancy in multiple sclerosis. The protocol was immunoSEQ multiplex PCR, while the TCRdb copy is restricted to in-frame clones and leaves out a portion. The sample consists of 40,000 to 50,000 clones, approximately 90% of them appearing once. The input for sequencing was CD4+ T cells from peripheral blood mononuclear cells, taken before pregnancy. The receptors come from a female donor with multiple sclerosis, enrolled in a pregnancy study.

The V and J genes are TRBV9 and TRBJ2-5, with 12 bases fitting TRBD2. Trimming took 4 bases from V and 5 from J; bases not matched to a gene: 9. Germline V gene sequence: CDR1 SGDLS, CDR2 YYNGEE. The CDR3 length is 16 residues. The DNA for the CDR3 is TGTGCCAGCAGCCCCAGACTAGCGGGAGTGGGGGAGACCCAGTACTTC. This gives the protein CASSPRLAGVGETQYF.

This clone was found once. V is TRBV27 and J is TRBJ1-1; 10 bases line up with TRBD1. The V gene's germline CDR1 is MNHEY and CDR2 SMNVEV (reference sequence). J was trimmed by 5 bases and V by 5 bases; bases with no gene match: 8. The CDR3 length is 15 residues. The CDR3 bases are TGTGCCAGCAGTCCTGGGACAGGGGTTTGGACTGAAGCTTTCTTT. Its protein is CASSPGTGVWTEAFF.

The J gene is TRBJ2-5, the V gene TRBV10-3, with 7 bases lining up with TRBD2. The CDR3 extends over 13 amino acids. V was pared by 6 bases and J by 5 bases, with 6 bases of the junction left unmatched. The germline CDR1 and CDR2 sequences are ENHRY and SYGVKD. CDR3 sequence reads: CAISRTAGETQYF. The CDR3 DNA sequence: TGTGCCATCAGCCGAACAGCGGGGGAGACCCAGTACTTC.

The rearrangement joins TRBV9 to TRBJ2-3, with TRBD1 identical over 7 bases. Germline values: CDR1 SGDLS, CDR2 YYNGEE. Trimming took 0 bases from V and 3 from J; bases not matched to a gene: 7. The CDR3 contains 16 residues. CDR3 coding DNA: TGTGCCAGCAGCGTAGGTGTAGGGGGCTCGACAGATACGCAGTATTTT. This codes for CASSVGVGGSTDTQYF.

The rearrangement links TRBV10-3 to TRBJ2-7; tentative D call: TRBD2 (6 bases). The CDR3 contains 13 residues. Germline CDR1 is ENHRY and CDR2 is SYGVKD. Trimming left V 5 bases short and J 5 bases short, with 13 bases between. The CDR3 DNA reads as TGTGCCATCAGTTTACGGGAGACGGACGAGCAGTACTTC. Protein: CAISLRETDEQYF.

The chain carries TRBV9 and TRBJ1-6; D is unclear. This CDR3 contains 14 residues. From germline, CDR1 is SGDLS and CDR2 YYNGEE. V dropped 3 bases and J dropped 3 bases, with 7 bases sitting between them. CDR3 bases: TGTGCCAGCAGCGCCCAGTACTATAATTCACCCCTCCACTTT. Its protein product is CASSAQYYNSPLHF.

The chain joins TRBV5-3 to TRBJ2-1; 12 bases are a match to TRBD1. TRBV5-3 counts as an open reading frame of uncertain function. Germline trimming cut 0 bases from V and 5 bases from J; bases unmatched to any gene: 21. The CDR3 has 22 amino acids. The CDR3 DNA is TGTGCCAGAAGCTTGGGAATGGGGACAGGGGGCGATTGGCTGGATACCAACAATGAGCAGTTCTTC. It specifies CARSLGMGTGGDWLDTNNEQFF.

This clone was observed a single time. The chain couples TRBV5-1 to TRBJ2-2, with unresolved D. This CDR3 region has 14 residues. The germline V gene has CDR1 SGHRS and CDR2 YFSETQ. The V end lost 4 bases, the J end lost 4 bases, and 11 bases lay between the germline ends. The CDR3 loop is CASSLTDATGELFF. In DNA, the CDR3 is TGCGCCAGCAGCCTCACAGATGCCACCGGGGAGCTGTTTTTT.

The CDR3 sequence: CASSESGGRYNEQFF. The CDR3 DNA is TGTGCCAGCAGTGAATCCGGGGGGAGGTACAATGAGCAGTTCTTC. This chain uses TRBV25-1 with TRBJ2-1, with 7 bases matching TRBD2. The V segment lost 1 base and the J segment 4 bases; nucleotides outside the gene matches: 4. The CDR3 extends over 15 amino acids. Germline CDR1 is MGHDK and CDR2 is SYGVNS.

The chain combines TRBV7-6 with TRBJ2-7, with 11 bases identical to TRBD2. Trimming removed 5 bases from V and 5 bases from J; junction bases left unmatched: 8. The CDR3 spans 15 residues. CDR1 is SGHVS, CDR2 FNYEAQ, per germline. As DNA, the CDR3 is TGTGCCAGCAGCAACCGACTAGCGGGGAATAACGAGCAGTACTTC. Protein product: CASSNRLAGNNEQYF.

V usage is TRBV7-7 and J usage is TRBJ2-5, with no clear D. The CDR3 totals 15 residues. The V gene lost 0 bases and the J gene lost 5 bases, with 13 bases spanning the gap. Germline-derived CDR1 and CDR2 are SSHAT and FNYEAQ (reference sequence). CDR3 sequence: CASSLAPSNVETQYF. The CDR3 nucleotides are TGTGCCAGCAGCTTAGCTCCTAGTAATGTGGAGACCCAGTACTTC.

The chain recombines TRBV7-9 with TRBJ2-7; weak D call: TRBD2 (6 bases). CDR3 length equals 12 residues. Trimming cost V 11 bases and J 6 bases, with 17 bases left between them. In germline, CDR1 is SEHNR, CDR2 FQNEAQ (reference sequence). CDR3 in DNA: TGTGCCTCGAATTTCGGAGGGCCCGAGCAGTACTTC. Amino acid sequence: CASNFGGPEQYF.

V is TRBV5-1 and J is TRBJ2-5; 7 nucleotides align to TRBD1. The germline gives CDR1 SGHRS, CDR2 YFSETQ. V gave up 2 bases and J gave up 6 bases; unmatched junction bases: 10. The CDR3 is 15 amino acids. CDR3 sequence (DNA): TGCGCCAGCAGCTTAGATACAGGGGTTGGGAAGACCCAGTACTTC. Amino acid sequence: CASSLDTGVGKTQYF.

This chain connects TRBV5-1 to TRBJ2-7; tentative D call: TRBD1 (6 bases). Germline V gene sequence: CDR1 SGHRS, CDR2 YFSETQ. The CDR3 covers 15 residues. Deletions cut 4 bases from V and 2 bases from J, with 16 bases between. In nucleotides, the CDR3 is TGCGCCAGCAGCGTGGACAGCCTGAAAGCCTACGAGCAGTACTTC. This translates into CASSVDSLKAYEQYF. The whole variable domain, filled in from reference TRBV5-1 and TRBJ2-7, reads KAGVTQTPRYLIKTRGQQVTLSCSPISGHRSVSWYQQTPGQGLQFLFEYFSETQRNKGNFPGRFSGRQFSNSRSEMNVSTLELGDSALYLCASSVDSLKAYEQYFGPGTRLTVT.

V gene TRBV4-3 combines with J gene TRBJ1-6; the D gene is possibly TRBD1 (6 bases). This CDR3 has 15 amino acids. Trimming cost V 1 base and J 10 bases, with 14 bases left between them. Germline V lookup: CDR1 LGHNA, CDR2 YSLEER. CDR3 sequence reads: CASSQGWTRGSPLHF. The CDR3 DNA reads TGCGCCAGCAGCCAAGGATGGACGAGGGGGTCACCCCTCCACTTT.

This chain links TRBV5-1 with TRBJ2-7; TRBD2 agrees at 14 bases. Germline V gene sequence: CDR1 SGHRS, CDR2 YFSETQ. The CDR3 has 17 amino acids. J was trimmed by 7 bases and V by 2 bases; bases with no gene match: 11. Written as DNA, the CDR3 is TGCGCCAGCAGCTTACAAGGGACTAGCGGGAGTCCCACTGAGCAGTACTTC. Translating gives CASSLQGTSGSPTEQYF.

This clone is a singleton in its sample. This chain connects TRBV15 to TRBJ1-5, with 10 positions matching TRBD1. Per germline, CDR1 LNHNV and CDR2 YYDKDF (reference sequence). The CDR3 runs to 13 residues. V dropped 5 bases and J dropped 5; count of bases not matched to a gene: 0. CDR3 coding DNA: TGTGCCACCAGCGGGACAGGGGATCAGCCCCAGCATTTT. The encoded protein is CATSGTGDQPQHF.

The rearrangement joins TRBV19 to TRBJ1-1; TRBD1 matches 11 bases. V lost 5 bases, J lost 3 bases, and 5 bases stayed unmatched. The germline gives CDR1 LNHDA, CDR2 SQIVND (reference sequence). The CDR3 runs to 15 residues. CDR3 DNA: TGTGCCAGTAGTCCCTGGGGACAGGGGGACACTGAAGCTTTCTTT. This translates into CASSPWGQGDTEAFF.

V usage is TRBV28 and J usage is TRBJ2-7, with 8 bases fitting TRBD2. V gave up 6 bases and J gave up 3 bases; unmatched junction bases: 10. Germline loops: CDR1 MDHEN, CDR2 SYDVKM. The CDR3 totals 15 residues. In DNA, the CDR3 is TGTGCCAGCAGCCCAGCGGGAGTCAGGGGCTACGAGCAGTACTTC. This encodes CASSPAGVRGYEQYF. Drawing the rest from reference TRBV28 and TRBJ2-7, the complete variable domain is DVKVTQSSRYLVKRTGEKVFLECVQDMDHENMFWYRQDPGLGLRLIYFSYDVKMKEKGDIPEGYSVSREKKERFSLILESASTNQTSMYLCASSPAGVRGYEQYFGPGTRLTVT.

The J gene is TRBJ1-2, the V gene TRBV5-1, with D tentatively TRBD1 (5 bases). This CDR3 has 15 residues. The V end lost 0 bases, the J end lost 2 bases, and 11 bases lay between the germline ends. The germline V gene encodes CDR1 SGHRS and CDR2 YFSETQ. This CDR3 is CASSLGQSGNYGYTF. The CDR3 region has the DNA TGCGCCAGCAGCTTGGGACAGAGTGGAAACTATGGCTACACCTTC. Full variable domain (outside the CDR3, taken from reference TRBV5-1 and TRBJ1-2): KAGVTQTPRYLIKTRGQQVTLSCSPISGHRSVSWYQQTPGQGLQFLFEYFSETQRNKGNFPGRFSGRQFSNSRSEMNVSTLELGDSALYLCASSLGQSGNYGYTFGSGTRLTVV.

Here the CDR3 DNA reads TGTGCCAGCAGCAAAGCGTTGCCAGTCGAGCAGTACTTC. Its protein product is CASSKALPVEQYF. The J gene is TRBJ2-7, the V gene TRBV21-1; the table's D call of TRBD1 was not tested on the DNA. TRBV21-1 has pseudogene status. There are 13 residues in the CDR3.

J is TRBJ1-6 and V is TRBV7-2; D call uncertain. V lost 4 bases and J 5 bases, leaving 6 bases between the germline ends. The CDR3 sequence is 13 residues long. Germline-derived CDR1 and CDR2 are SGHTA and FQGNSA. CDR3 loop: CASSSQNNSPLHF. Here the CDR3 DNA reads TGTGCCAGCAGCTCCCAGAATAATTCACCCCTCCACTTT. The full variable domain, rest sourced from reference TRBV7-2 and TRBJ1-6, is GAGVSQSPSNKVTEKGKDVELRCDPISGHTALYWYRQSLGQGLEFLIYFQGNSAPDKSGLPSDRFSAERTGGSVSTLTIQRTQQEDSAVYLCASSSQNNSPLHFGNGTRLTVT.

The gene calls are TRBV28 and TRBJ1-5; D may be TRBD1 (6 bases). Germline loops: CDR1 MDHEN, CDR2 SYDVKM. V gave up 2 bases and J gave up 5 bases, with 19 bases separating them. This CDR3 has 17 residues. This CDR3 reads CASSLAAAGGGYQPQHF. In DNA form, the CDR3 reads TGTGCCAGCAGTTTAGCCGCGGCGGGGGGCGGCTATCAGCCCCAGCATTTT.

This sequence joins TRBV5-1 and TRBJ2-4; 8 nucleotides agree with TRBD2. This CDR3 region has 17 residues. Trimming cost V 5 bases and J 3 bases; bases outside gene matches: 13. CDR1 and CDR2 from the germline V gene are SGHRS and YFSETQ. The CDR3: CASSYGQPGRVKNIQYF. In nucleotides, the CDR3 is TGCGCCAGCAGTTACGGACAGCCCGGGAGGGTCAAAAACATTCAGTACTTC.

By sample fraction, this clone is medium-sized. The chain employs TRBV27 and TRBJ2-7, with 9 bases fitting TRBD1. CDR1 MNHEY and CDR2 SMNVEV come from the germline V gene (reference sequence). The CDR3 extends over 13 amino acids. V shed 6 bases, J shed 7 bases, and the junction held 7 bases outside the gene matches. CDR3 region: CASRTQGAGEQYF. DNA of the CDR3: TGTGCCAGCAGGACACAGGGGGCAGGGGAGCAGTACTTC.

The rearrangement joins TRBV7-8 to TRBJ2-3; no firm D call. V dropped 9 bases and J dropped 4 bases, with 11 bases sitting between them. This CDR3 is built from 12 residues. Germline V lookup: CDR1 SGHVS, CDR2 FQNEAQ. CDR3 in DNA: TGTGCCAGTTCGCCAGAGGCAGATACGCAGTATTTT. This gives the protein CASSPEADTQYF.

This chain uses TRBV28 with TRBJ2-1, with 9 positions matching TRBD2. This CDR3 contains 15 residues. Germline V gene sequence: CDR1 MDHEN, CDR2 SYDVKM. With V trimmed by 7 bases and J by 15 bases, 19 bases remained unmatched. CDR3 in amino acids: CASTLGLAGPGGRFF. Written as DNA, the CDR3 is TGTGCCAGCACCCTCGGGCTAGCGGGGCCTGGGGGTAGGTTCTTC.

The V gene is TRBV10-1, the J gene TRBJ2-3; D is perhaps TRBD1 (5 bases). The CDR3 runs 13 residues. CDR1 WNHNN and CDR2 SYGVQD come from the germline V gene (reference sequence). V gave up 4 bases and J gave up 4 bases, with 9 bases separating them. CDR3 amino acids: CASSGGGPDTQYF. As DNA, the CDR3 is TGCGCCAGCAGTGGGGGCGGTCCAGATACGCAGTATTTT.

This clone showed up just once. The chain has TRBV2 and TRBJ1-1, with 7 bases matching TRBD1. Germline V gene sequence: CDR1 SNHLY, CDR2 FYNNEI. The CDR3 is 14 amino acids. J gave up 3 bases and V 6 bases, and 7 bases lay outside the gene matches. CDR3 in DNA: TGTGCCAGCAGGGGAACAGGGGAGGACACTGAAGCTTTCTTT. The encoded protein is CASRGTGEDTEAFF.

This clone occurred once. The gene calls are TRBV2 and TRBJ2-1, with 8 bases fitting TRBD2. The junction had 5 bases not matched to a gene; V was cut back by 5 bases and J by 5 bases. Germline V gives CDR1 SNHLY, CDR2 FYNNEI. The CDR3 runs 14 residues. CDR3 coding DNA: TGTGCCAGCAGTAGCGGGAGAGTCCACAATGAGCAGTTCTTC. Its protein product is CASSSGRVHNEQFF. The full variable domain, in which reference TRBV2 and TRBJ2-1 provide the parts outside the CDR3, is EPEVTQTPSHQVTQMGQEVILRCVPISNHLYFYWYRQILGQKVEFLVSFYNNEISEKSEIFDDQFSVERPDGSNFTLKIRSTKLEDSAMYFCASSSGRVHNEQFFGPGTRLTVL.